The 27 T cell receptor beta chains below all came from one sample that was sequenced in a study of cytomegalovirus exposure and HLA in healthy donors. PCR primers comprised 60 Vbeta and 13 Jbeta primers. Produced via immunoSEQ multiplex PCR; TCRdb's table is partial and in-frame only. This sample has 120,000 or so clones; roughly three quarters occur once, and the top ten carry about 16%. What was sequenced was PBMCs. The source is a man aged 50 to 59 in good health and CMV-seropositive.

This sequence joins TRBV27 and TRBJ1-1, with D hard to call. Trimming left V 3 bases short and J 3 bases short, with 23 bases between. This CDR3 is built from 18 residues. CDR1 and CDR2 (germline): MNHEY, SMNVEV (reference sequence). The CDR3 DNA reads as TGTGCCAGCAGTTTCCTCACCCCTACGGAGCAGATATACACTGAAGCTTTCTTT. Translating it yields CASSFLTPTEQIYTEAFF.

Notes on this clone: An end of the junction differs from the germline gene, which may be a read error. This sample includes further DNA sequences coding for the same CDR3. This rearrangement joins TRBV19 to TRBJ2-7; TRBD2 aligns across 13 bases. Per the germline V gene, CDR1 is LNHDA and CDR2 is SQIVND (reference sequence). The CDR3 is made up of 18 amino acids. This chain's CDR3 is CASSNLRTSGGHSYEQYF. CDR3 sequence (DNA): TGTGCCAGCAGTAATTTGAGGACTAGCGGGGGCCACTCCTACGAGCAGTACTTC.

The chain recombines TRBV19 with TRBJ1-1; 9 bases match TRBD1. There are 14 residues in the CDR3. The junction had 6 bases not matched to a gene; V was cut back by 7 bases and J by 3 bases. CDR1 is LNHDA and CDR2 is SQIVND in the germline V gene (reference sequence). The CDR3 is CASIRQGGDTEAFF. The CDR3 region has the DNA TGTGCCAGTATCAGACAGGGGGGTGACACTGAAGCTTTCTTT.

The chain has TRBV6-4 and TRBJ2-1; 7 nucleotides agree with TRBD2. The CDR3 covers 18 residues. Germline V lookup: CDR1 MRHNA, CDR2 SNTAGT. V was pared by 3 bases and J by 2 bases, with 13 bases of the junction left unmatched. CDR3 in DNA: TGTGCCAGCAGTGAGGCCTTTTTGGGCGGGAGAACCTACAATGAGCAGTTCTTC. The encoded protein is CASSEAFLGGRTYNEQFF.

J is TRBJ2-7 and V is TRBV6-5; 10 bases align to TRBD1. From germline, CDR1 is MNHEY and CDR2 SVGAGI. The CDR3 has 15 residues. Losses at the gene ends were 6 bases for V and 4 bases for J; bases not matched to a gene: 9. CDR3 sequence: CASRTGTGVQYEQYF. The CDR3 coding sequence is TGTGCCAGCAGAACCGGGACAGGGGTTCAGTACGAGCAGTACTTC.

J is TRBJ2-2 and V is TRBV5-6; TRBD2 matches at 9 bases. From germline, CDR1 is SGHDT and CDR2 YYEEEE. The V and J ends lost 0 bases and 4 bases, in that order; junction bases with no gene match: 4. The CDR3 is made up of 16 amino acids. The CDR3 spells CASSLVRGGSTGELFF. The CDR3 nucleotides are TGTGCCAGCAGCTTGGTGCGGGGGGGCAGCACCGGGGAGCTGTTTTTT.

The V call is TRBV5-4, the J call TRBJ2-7, with D maybe TRBD1 (6 bases). There are 15 residues in the CDR3. The V gene's germline CDR1 is SGHNT and CDR2 YYREEE (reference sequence). The germline V and J ends were trimmed by 0 bases and 1 base, with 11 bases remaining between them. CDR3 protein: CASSLAGVLSYEQYF. The CDR3 DNA sequence: TGTGCCAGCAGCTTGGCAGGGGTTCTGTCCTACGAGCAGTACTTC.

Only one count was recorded for this clone. V gene TRBV19 combines with J gene TRBJ2-3, with 10 bases that match TRBD1. Trimming took 10 bases from V and 4 from J; bases not matched to a gene: 8. Germline-derived CDR1 and CDR2 are LNHDA and SQIVND (reference sequence). CDR3 size: 14 residues. CDR3 loop: CATKTGGWSDTQYF. The DNA of the CDR3 is TGTGCCACAAAGACAGGGGGCTGGTCAGATACGCAGTATTTT.

A few counts support this clone. The V and J genes are TRBV5-8 and TRBJ1-5; 7 bases match TRBD1. Losses at the gene ends were 3 bases for V and 1 base for J; bases not matched to a gene: 1. This CDR3 is 14 amino acids long. Germline V gene data show CDR1 as SGHTS and CDR2 as YDEGEE. The CDR3: CASSSGQSNQPQHF. CDR3 nucleotides: TGTGCCAGCAGCTCGGGACAGAGCAATCAGCCCCAGCATTTT.

This chain joins TRBV11-2 and TRBJ2-2, with TRBD2 identical over 7 bases. The J segment lost 4 bases and the V segment lost 4 bases, leaving 15 bases of the junction unmatched. Per germline, CDR1 SGHAT and CDR2 FQNNGV. This CDR3 is 18 amino acids long. CDR3 residues: CASSSDRIQRGFTGELFF. For the CDR3, the DNA is TGTGCCAGCAGCTCAGACCGAATACAGCGGGGTTTCACCGGGGAGCTGTTTTTT. The full variable domain, rest sourced from reference TRBV11-2 and TRBJ2-2, is EAGVAQSPRYKIIEKRQSVAFWCNPISGHATLYWYQQILGQGPKLLIQFQNNGVVDDSQLPKDRFSAERLKGVDSTLKIQPAKLEDSAVYLCASSSDRIQRGFTGELFFGEGSRLTVL.

The rearrangement links TRBV27 to TRBJ2-6; the match to TRBD1 covers 7 bases. Looked up from germline, CDR1 is MNHEY and CDR2 is SMNVEV (reference sequence). This CDR3 comprises 19 residues. V dropped 6 bases and J dropped 0; count of bases not matched to a gene: 14. CDR3 amino acids: CASSDLTGFTSSGANVLTF. The CDR3 region has the DNA TGTGCCAGCAGCGACCTGACAGGGTTTACCTCCTCTGGGGCCAACGTCCTGACTTTC.

This rearrangement joins TRBV7-6 to TRBJ2-7, with TRBD1 matching 8 bases. Germline CDR1 and CDR2: SGHVS and FNYEAQ. The CDR3 loop spans 15 amino acids. V gave up 3 bases and J gave up 0 bases; unmatched junction bases: 4. CDR3 bases: TGTGCCAGCAGCTTTTACAGGGGGAGCTCCTACGAGCAGTACTTC. Amino acid sequence: CASSFYRGSSYEQYF. Filled out from reference TRBV7-6 and TRBJ2-7, the complete variable domain reads GAGVSQSPRYKVTKRGQDVALRCDPISGHVSLYWYRQALGQGPEFLTYFNYEAQQDKSGLPNDRFSAERPEGSISTLTIQRTEQRDSAMYRCASSFYRGSSYEQYFGPGTRLTVT.

A few counts support this clone. V usage is TRBV19 and J usage is TRBJ1-3; D uncertain. The CDR3 length is 14 residues. V lost 5 bases to trimming and J lost 0 bases, with 8 bases between them. In germline, CDR1 is LNHDA, CDR2 SQIVND (reference sequence). CDR3 sequence (DNA): TGTGCCAGTAGTTTCCTCAGCTCTGGAAACACCATATATTTT. This codes for CASSFLSSGNTIYF. Combining the CDR3 with reference TRBV19 and TRBJ1-3 gives the whole variable domain DGGITQSPKYLFRKEGQNVTLSCEQNLNHDAMYWYRQDPGQGLRLIYYSQIVNDFQKGDIAEGYSVSREKKESFPLTVTSAQKNPTAFYLCASSFLSSGNTIYFGEGSWLTVV.

A word on this clone: The junction does not match germline at one end; this may be a read error. The J gene is TRBJ1-1, the V gene TRBV19, with D unclear. Looked up from germline, CDR1 is LNHDA and CDR2 is SQIVND (reference sequence). CDR3 length equals 14 residues. The CDR3 DNA is TGTGCCAGTAGAGACATTCCGGGAGGCCCTGAAGCTTCCTTT. Amino acid sequence: CASRDIPGGPEASF.

In its sample, this clone was seen a few times. This chain uses TRBV19 with TRBJ2-7; 9 positions match TRBD1. The CDR3 runs to 16 residues. The junction had 9 bases not matched to a gene; V was cut back by 3 bases and J by 3 bases. In germline, CDR1 is LNHDA, CDR2 SQIVND (reference sequence). The CDR3 spells CASSMVGTGQRYEQYF. The CDR3 DNA reads as TGTGCCAGTAGTATGGTTGGGACAGGGCAACGCTACGAGCAGTACTTC.

V is TRBV5-5 and J is TRBJ1-1, with 7 bases fitting TRBD1. Trimming cost V 0 bases and J 5 bases; bases outside gene matches: 4. CDR1 is SGHKS, CDR2 YYEKEE, per germline (reference sequence). The CDR3 covers 14 residues. The CDR3 spells CASSLEGARTEAFF. DNA for the CDR3: TGTGCCAGCAGCTTGGAGGGGGCGCGTACTGAAGCTTTCTTT.

This chain joins TRBV9 and TRBJ1-5; tentatively, D is TRBD1 (5 bases). Per germline, CDR1 SGDLS and CDR2 YYNGEE. The CDR3 contains 14 residues. V was shortened by 2 bases and J by 0 bases, with 6 bases between the two germline ends. CDR3 in DNA: TGTGCCAGCAGCGTGACAGATAGCAATCAGCCCCAGCATTTT. Its translation is CASSVTDSNQPQHF.

J is TRBJ1-4 and V is TRBV29-1; TRBD1 matches 7 bases. This CDR3 has 13 amino acids. The junction had 6 bases not matched to a gene; V was cut back by 6 bases and J by 5 bases. Germline lookup yields CDR1 SQVTM and CDR2 ANQGSEA. The CDR3, as DNA: TGCAGCGTCCGACAGGGATCGAATGAAAAACTGTTTTTT. Amino acids: CSVRQGSNEKLFF.

V gene TRBV28 combines with J gene TRBJ2-1; 7 bases map to TRBD2. Germline loops: CDR1 MDHEN, CDR2 SYDVKM. CDR3 length: 16 residues. Trimming at V came to 6 bases and at J to 2 bases, leaving 10 bases not matched to a gene. CDR3 in amino acids: CASSAAGDRAYNEQFF. The DNA of the CDR3 is TGTGCCAGCAGCGCCGCGGGGGATCGGGCCTACAATGAGCAGTTCTTC.

This chain connects TRBV19 to TRBJ1-5; D is possibly TRBD1 (6 bases). The V end was cut by 5 bases, the J end by 1 base, with 12 bases between. This CDR3 has 15 residues. CDR1 is LNHDA and CDR2 is SQIVND in the germline V gene (reference sequence). The CDR3 sequence: CASSFFTGSNQPQHF. The CDR3, as DNA: TGTGCCAGTAGTTTCTTTACAGGGAGCAATCAGCCCCAGCATTTT.

The chain combines TRBV19 with TRBJ2-7; 9 nucleotides match TRBD1. The germline CDR1 and CDR2 sequences are LNHDA and SQIVND (reference sequence). The CDR3 sequence is 13 residues long. V dropped 5 bases and J dropped 4; count of bases not matched to a gene: 3. This CDR3 reads CASSPDRGYEQYF. The DNA for the CDR3 is TGTGCCAGTAGTCCGGACAGGGGTTACGAGCAGTACTTC.

This sequence joins TRBV11-2 and TRBJ1-6; 7 nucleotides match TRBD1. The CDR3 totals 15 residues. Germline V gives CDR1 SGHAT, CDR2 FQNNGV. After removal of 1 base from V and 7 bases from J, the junction contained 4 bases not matched to a gene. The CDR3 region has the DNA TGTGCCAGCAGCTTAGTGGCCAGGGGGAATTCACCCCTCCACTTT. Its protein product is CASSLVARGNSPLHF.

V gene TRBV7-2 combines with J gene TRBJ1-2; TRBD1 matches 9 bases. Germline trimming cut 4 bases from V and 7 bases from J; bases unmatched to any gene: 7. CDR1 and CDR2 (germline): SGHTA, FQGNSA. The CDR3 length is 14 residues. The DNA for the CDR3 is TGTGCCAGCAGCTCCCAGGGACAGGGACCTGGCTACACCTTC. Translation: CASSSQGQGPGYTF.

This clone was counted only a few times. The rearrangement uses TRBV7-9 and TRBJ1-2; D unclear. Germline CDR1 reads SEHNR; CDR2 reads FQNEAQ (reference sequence). Trimming stripped 5 bases from V and 7 bases from J, with 17 bases between. This CDR3 spans 14 amino acids. The CDR3 sequence: CASSLDTSGVGYTF. CDR3 nucleotide sequence: TGTGCCAGCAGCCTCGACACCTCCGGGGTTGGCTACACCTTC.

The chain has TRBV6-5 and TRBJ2-3; D perhaps matches TRBD2 (5 bases). Germline V gene sequence: CDR1 MNHEY, CDR2 SVGAGI. The germline V and J ends were trimmed by 4 bases and 0 bases, with 14 bases remaining between them. The CDR3 is made up of 16 amino acids. As DNA, the CDR3 is TGTGCCAGCAGTTTCAACCGGGGTGGTAGCACAGATACGCAGTATTTT. It specifies CASSFNRGGSTDTQYF.

This chain uses TRBV10-3 with TRBJ2-7, with 7 bases identical to TRBD1. The germline V gene has CDR1 ENHRY and CDR2 SYGVKD. CDR3 length: 13 residues. Trimming cost V 8 bases and J 0 bases; bases outside gene matches: 4. The CDR3 coding sequence is TGTGCCATCGGGGACAGCAGCTCCTACGAGCAGTACTTC. This sequence encodes CAIGDSSSYEQYF.

The CDR3 sequence is CASSYGQGHYEQYF. CDR3 nucleotides: TGTGCCAGCAGCTACGGACAAGGGCACTACGAGCAGTACTTC. The rearrangement joins TRBV7-9 to TRBJ2-5; D is possibly TRBD1 (5 bases). The J call may be mistaken, given a closer DNA end match to TRBJ2-7. The germline CDR1 and CDR2 sequences are SEHNR and FQNEAQ (reference sequence). This CDR3 spans 14 amino acids.